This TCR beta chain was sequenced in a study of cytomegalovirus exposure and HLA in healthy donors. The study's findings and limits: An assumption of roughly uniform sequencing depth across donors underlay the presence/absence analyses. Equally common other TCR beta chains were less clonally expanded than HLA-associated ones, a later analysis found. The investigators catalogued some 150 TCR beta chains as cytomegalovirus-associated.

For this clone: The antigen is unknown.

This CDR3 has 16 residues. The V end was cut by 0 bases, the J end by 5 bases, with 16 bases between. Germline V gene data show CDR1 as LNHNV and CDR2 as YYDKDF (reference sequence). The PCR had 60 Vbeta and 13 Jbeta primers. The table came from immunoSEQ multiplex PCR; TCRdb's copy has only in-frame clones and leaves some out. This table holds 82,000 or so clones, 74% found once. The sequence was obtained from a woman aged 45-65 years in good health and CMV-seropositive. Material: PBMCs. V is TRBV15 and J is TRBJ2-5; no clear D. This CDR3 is CATSRDTTNVVETQYF. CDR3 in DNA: TGTGCCACCAGCAGAGATACTACAAACGTCGTGGAGACCCAGTACTTC.